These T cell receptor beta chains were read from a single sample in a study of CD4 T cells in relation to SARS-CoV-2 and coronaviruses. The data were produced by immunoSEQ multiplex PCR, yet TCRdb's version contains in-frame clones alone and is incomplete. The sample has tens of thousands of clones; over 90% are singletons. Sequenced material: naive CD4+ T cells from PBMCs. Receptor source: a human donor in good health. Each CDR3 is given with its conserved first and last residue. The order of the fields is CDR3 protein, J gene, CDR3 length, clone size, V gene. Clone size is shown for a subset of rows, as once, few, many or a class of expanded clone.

CASSYNLENEQFF,TRBJ2-1,13,-,TRBV6-2/TRBV6-3
CASSPSRGSGSTDTQYF,TRBJ2-3,17,-,TRBV4-2
CASRWDSQETQYF,TRBJ2-5,13,-,TRBV6-6
CASSLKQGGTEAFF,TRBJ1-1,14,-,TRBV4-1
CASSPGTATNEKLFF,TRBJ1-4,15,once,TRBV27
CASSSPGAGELFF,TRBJ2-2,13,-,TRBV5-1
CASSRPGLLDQPQHF,TRBJ1-5,15,-,TRBV28
CASRSTGSSPWGTQYF,TRBJ2-3,16,-,TRBV7-2
CASSTQREIGEQFF,TRBJ2-1,14,once,TRBV5-4
CASSLGQGAFSSEKLFF,TRBJ1-4,17,-,TRBV11-2
CASSSGTSAYEQYF,TRBJ2-7,14,-,TRBV28
CASSLSRDRGTQYF,TRBJ2-3,14,-,TRBV5-1
CSFGLGQGGMQYF,TRBJ2-7,13,-,TRBV19
CASSLARIAGSSGANVLTF,TRBJ2-6,19,-,TRBV5-1
CASSFRQTGNYGYTF,TRBJ1-2,15,-,TRBV5-4
CASSYGPTEAFF,TRBJ1-1,12,-,TRBV6-5
CASSQTTFTDTQYF,TRBJ2-3,14,-,TRBV2
CASRLGGTDGYTF,TRBJ1-2,13,-,TRBV5-1
CASSRSDPNYNEQFF,TRBJ2-1,15,-,TRBV11-2
CASSQLRDSEREQFF,TRBJ2-1,15,-,TRBV14
CASSPRGEGSTEAFF,TRBJ1-1,15,few,TRBV5-1
CVRSQPPEQGEKDEQYF,TRBJ2-7,17,once,TRBV7-5
CASSPLQNEQFF,TRBJ2-1,12,few,TRBV18
CASSPSGTENQPQHF,TRBJ1-5,15,-,TRBV6-6
CASSSAGTGSGEQFF,TRBJ2-1,15,-,TRBV11-2
CASSSSLDEQFF,TRBJ2-1,12,-,TRBV7-3
CASMKDRGYTGELFF,TRBJ2-2,15,-,TRBV6-6
CASSVSPGTGMVGTDTQYF,TRBJ2-3,19,-,TRBV9
CASSDIGGARTGELFF,TRBJ2-2,16,few,TRBV6-4
CASSPAGTAYNEKLFF,TRBJ1-4,16,-,TRBV18
CSARVGNTIYF,TRBJ1-3,11,-,TRBV20-1
CATSRGTGDHEKLFF,TRBJ1-4,15,-,TRBV15
CAISEGQGNYGYTF,TRBJ1-2,14,-,TRBV10-3
CASSYSRDRLTQHF,TRBJ1-5,14,-,TRBV6-2/TRBV6-3
CASSPAAGDGSGYTF,TRBJ1-2,15,-,TRBV18
CASSIALPQETQYF,TRBJ2-5,14,-,TRBV19
CASSPPHGLNTGELFF,TRBJ2-2,16,-,TRBV18
CAWSTGVLRGSPLHF,TRBJ1-6,15,-,TRBV30
CASSSDSEAFF,TRBJ1-1,11,once,TRBV6-5
CASSLGPSSYEQYF,TRBJ2-7,14,-,TRBV7-9
CASSDDMRHEQYF,TRBJ2-7,13,-,TRBV9
CASSPGTSAGELFF,TRBJ2-2,14,-,TRBV27
CASSESASSYNSPLHF,TRBJ1-6,16,once,TRBV6-1
CASSPTSLGWYNEQFF,TRBJ2-1,16,once,TRBV3-1/TRBV3-2
CASTMTGNYGYTF,TRBJ1-2,13,-,TRBV5-1
CASSPGTNTGELFF,TRBJ2-2,14,-,TRBV11-1
CASSQVSGGSYNEQFF,TRBJ2-1,16,-,TRBV4-2
CASSLTLGLNEQYF,TRBJ2-7,14,-,TRBV28
CASSSTGTDYGYTF,TRBJ1-2,14,-,TRBV5-1
CAISERASGGSQETQYF,TRBJ2-5,17,-,TRBV10-3
CASSPLPANGREQYF,TRBJ2-7,15,-,TRBV7-9
CASSYASPRETQYF,TRBJ2-5,14,-,TRBV6-2/TRBV6-3
CASSLSRQETQYF,TRBJ2-5,13,-,TRBV12-3/TRBV12-4
CASSEGGQSDTQYF,TRBJ2-3,14,-,TRBV6-1
CASSLGRGGDTEAFF,TRBJ1-1,15,once,TRBV11-2